This TCR beta chain originates from a study of blood T cell repertoires in COVID-19. On the study more broadly: Researchers got acute and convalescent COVID-19 samples from the United States, Italy and Spain.

Germline V CDR1 and CDR2: SGHNT, YENEEA. CDR3 length: 13 amino acids. V gave up 5 bases and J gave up 3 bases, with 8 bases separating them. Grouping used clinical history reported by participants in a survey and questionnaire. Donors in Cohort 3 counted as recovered after two negative PCRs, clearance, or symptom resolution. How the authors handled the data: Amplification with reference gene primers provided the estimates of nucleated cell counts. Sequencing used immunoSEQ multiplex PCR; TCRdb keeps in-frame clones, though not all of them. The V and J calls and clone size come from that table; D and trimming were worked out from the DNA. This table holds 400,000 or so clones, 85% to 90% found once.

The clonotype comes from a man aged 30-40 years who had recovered from COVID-19. The sample comprised PBMCs or T cells enriched from blood (not recorded which). V usage is TRBV11-3 and J usage is TRBJ1-3; D is undetermined. CDR3 sequence reads: CASSLTRGNTIYF. The CDR3 nucleotides are TGTGCCAGCAGCCTCACGCGTGGAAACACCATATATTTT.